The T cell receptor beta chain described here comes from a study of early T cells in non-severe SARS-CoV-2 infection. At the level of the study: Chains stayed unpaired after sequencing of bulk RNA from unsorted whole blood.

With 5 bases clipped from V and 3 bases from J, the junction kept 4 bases outside the gene matches. The CDR3 is made up of 14 amino acids. The V gene's germline CDR1 is LGHDT and CDR2 YNNKEL (reference sequence). Many counts were recorded for this clonotype. Molecules of cDNA were individually given unique molecular identifiers that were attached to them. From the 5' RACE reads, TCRdb called clonotypes with MiXCR, one entry per CDR3 protein. This sample has 65,000 to 85,000 distinct CDR3 sequences, with 11% found just once. The V and J genes are TRBV3-1 and TRBJ1-1; TRBD1 matches 9 bases. Input material: whole blood. This TCR came from an adult who was a healthcare worker with PCR-confirmed SARS-CoV-2 infection or an uninfected control (not recorded which). CDR3 sequence (DNA): TGTGCCAGCAGCTACGGGACAGGGTACACTGAAGCTTTCTTT. Translated, it gives CASSYGTGYTEAFF.